Described below is a single TCR beta chain sequence and its context. As yet, its antigen is unknown. The sample belongs to a study of T cell responses to AZD1222 COVID-19 vaccine. Findings and caveats of the study: Donors were chiefly white British, with a greater number of females, and clonal diversity was perhaps underestimated. Seropositivity was recorded at baseline in only a handful of AZD1222 recipients. Spike-spanning, vaccine-associated CD4 TCRs were dominant at 160-218 and 743-854.

Germline V CDR1 and CDR2: SNHLY, FYNNEI. The V and J ends lost 4 bases and 0 bases respectively, with 7 bases between them. The CDR3 is 13 residues long. Generated by immunoSEQ multiplex PCR, the TCRdb table keeps only in-frame clones and is missing some. The sample yields 200,000 or so clones, about 90% seen once. Sequenced here: peripheral blood, sampled on day 0 of MenACWY control vaccination. V gene TRBV2 combines with J gene TRBJ2-7; D possibly corresponds to TRBD2 (5 bases). This clonotype originated in an adult in good health. The CDR3 protein is CASSGGSSYEQYF. The CDR3 DNA is TGTGCCAGCAGTGGAGGGAGCTCCTACGAGCAGTACTTC.